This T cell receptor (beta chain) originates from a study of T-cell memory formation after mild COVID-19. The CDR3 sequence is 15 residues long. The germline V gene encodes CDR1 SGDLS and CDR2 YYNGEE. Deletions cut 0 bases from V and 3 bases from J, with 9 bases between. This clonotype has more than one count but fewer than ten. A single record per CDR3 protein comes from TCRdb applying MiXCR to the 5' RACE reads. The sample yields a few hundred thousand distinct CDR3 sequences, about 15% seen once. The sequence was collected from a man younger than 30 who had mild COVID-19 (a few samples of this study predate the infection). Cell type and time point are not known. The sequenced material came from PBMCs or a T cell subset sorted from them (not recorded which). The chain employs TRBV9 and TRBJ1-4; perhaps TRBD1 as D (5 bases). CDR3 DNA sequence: TGTGCCAGCAGCGTAGGAGGGGCCTCTAATGAAAAACTGTTTTTT. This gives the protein CASSVGGASNEKLFF.